The clone carrying this T cell receptor beta chain was observed many times. Its specificity is not known. The entry originates in a study of glioma-infiltrating T cells. Amplification of TCR alpha and beta CDR3 regions from RNA used iRepertoire nested multiplex PCR. TCRdb used MiXCR to reprocess the multiplex PCR reads, holding one entry per CDR3 protein. Among 95,000 to 150,000 distinct CDR3 sequences, approximately 23% were seen once, and the ten largest hold over 12%. V was clipped by 3 bases and J by 0 bases, with 15 bases between them. The CDR3 has 17 residues. The germline gives CDR1 MGHRA, CDR2 YSYEKL. Study-wide results and limits: Gliomas, especially low-grade, showed above-expected tissue-blood divergence; non-neoplastic patients showed below. Very few CDR3 sequences were shared between tissue and blood.

The rearrangement joins TRBV4-1 to TRBJ2-1; tentatively, D is TRBD1 (6 bases). The sample was glioma tissue, nonneoplastic brain tissue, or PBMCs (not recorded which). The receptor comes from a human donor with low-grade glioma or glioblastoma, undergoing nonglioma brain surgery, or in good health (not recorded which). CDR3 in amino acids: CASSQVQTGSSYNEQFF. DNA for the CDR3: TGCGCCAGCAGCCAGGTACAGACAGGCAGCTCCTACAATGAGCAGTTCTTC.